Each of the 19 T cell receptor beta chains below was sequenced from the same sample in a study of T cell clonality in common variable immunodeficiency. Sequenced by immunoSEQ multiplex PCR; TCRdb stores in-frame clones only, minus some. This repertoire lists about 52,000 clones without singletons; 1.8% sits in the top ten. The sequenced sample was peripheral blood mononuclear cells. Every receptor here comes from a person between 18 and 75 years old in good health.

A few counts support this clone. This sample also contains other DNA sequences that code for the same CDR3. Incomplete CDR3 DNA: TGTGCCAGTAGTAAGGGACTGGCGGGGGGAGAGACC. This sequence encodes CASSKGLAGGET. The entire CDR3 sequence reads CASSKGLAGGETQYF. V usage is TRBV19 and J usage is TRBJ2-5, with TRBD2 identical over 8 bases. The sequence runs out 3 residues before the end of the CDR3; the remainder is reconstructed from the germline J gene. Germline trimming cut 4 bases from V and 4 bases from J; bases unmatched to any gene: 8. From germline, CDR1 is LNHDA and CDR2 SQIVND (reference sequence). This CDR3 comprises 15 residues. The full variable domain, its missing parts supplied by reference TRBV19 and TRBJ2-5, is DGGITQSPKYLFRKEGQNVTLSCEQNLNHDAMYWYRQDPGQGLRLIYYSQIVNDFQKGDIAEGYSVSREKKESFPLTVTSAQKNPTAFYLCASSKGLAGGETQYFGPGTRLLVL.

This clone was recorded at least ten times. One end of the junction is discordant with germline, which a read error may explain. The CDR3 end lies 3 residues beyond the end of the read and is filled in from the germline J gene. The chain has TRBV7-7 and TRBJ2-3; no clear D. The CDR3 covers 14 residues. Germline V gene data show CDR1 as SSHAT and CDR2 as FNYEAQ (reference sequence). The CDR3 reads CASSSHHTADTQYF. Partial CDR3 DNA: TGTGCTAGCAGCTCGCATCACACCGCAGATACG.

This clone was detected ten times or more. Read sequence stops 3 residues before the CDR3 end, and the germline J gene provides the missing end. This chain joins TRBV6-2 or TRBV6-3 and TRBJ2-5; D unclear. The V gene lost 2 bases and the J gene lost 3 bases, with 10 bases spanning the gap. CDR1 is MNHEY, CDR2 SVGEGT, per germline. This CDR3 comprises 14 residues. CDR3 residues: CASSYTRTKETQYF. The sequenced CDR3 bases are TGTGCCAGCAGTTACACTCGAACTAAAGAGACC.

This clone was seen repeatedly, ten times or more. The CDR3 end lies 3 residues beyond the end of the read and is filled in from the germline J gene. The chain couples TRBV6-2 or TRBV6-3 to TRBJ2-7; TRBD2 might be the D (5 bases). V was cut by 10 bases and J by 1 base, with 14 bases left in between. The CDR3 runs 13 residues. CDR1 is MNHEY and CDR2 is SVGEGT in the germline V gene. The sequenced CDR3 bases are TGTGCCACCTGGACTCTGAATTCCTACGAG. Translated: CATWTLNSYE. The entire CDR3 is CATWTLNSYEQYF.

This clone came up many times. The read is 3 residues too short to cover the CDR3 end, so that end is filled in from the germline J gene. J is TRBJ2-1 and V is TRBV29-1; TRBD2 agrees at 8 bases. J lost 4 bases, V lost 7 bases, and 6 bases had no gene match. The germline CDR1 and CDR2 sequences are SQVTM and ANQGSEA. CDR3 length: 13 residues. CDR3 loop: CSAPSGSYNEQFF. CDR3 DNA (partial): TGCAGCGCTCCAAGCGGGAGTTACAATGAG.

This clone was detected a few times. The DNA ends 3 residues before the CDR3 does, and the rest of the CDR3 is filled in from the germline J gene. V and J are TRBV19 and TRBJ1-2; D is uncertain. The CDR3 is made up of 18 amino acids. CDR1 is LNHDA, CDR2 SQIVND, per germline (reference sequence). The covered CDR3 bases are TGTGCCAGTAGTATAGTCTTCCGTCTAGCGGGAGATTCAGATACC. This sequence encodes CASSIVFRLAGDSDT. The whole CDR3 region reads CASSIVFRLAGDSDTYTF. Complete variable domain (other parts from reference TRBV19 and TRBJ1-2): DGGITQSPKYLFRKEGQNVTLSCEQNLNHDAMYWYRQDPGQGLRLIYYSQIVNDFQKGDIAEGYSVSREKKESFPLTVTSAQKNPTAFYLCASSIVFRLAGDSDTYTFGSGTRLTVV.

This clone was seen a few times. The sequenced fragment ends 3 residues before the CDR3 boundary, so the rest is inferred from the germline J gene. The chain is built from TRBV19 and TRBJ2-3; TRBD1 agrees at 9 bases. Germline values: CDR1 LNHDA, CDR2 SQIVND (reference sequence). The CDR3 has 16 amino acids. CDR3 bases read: TGTGCCAGTAGTCCCCGGACAGGGGATAGCAATCAGCCG. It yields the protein CASSPRTGDSNQP. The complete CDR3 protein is CASSPRTGDSNQPQYF.

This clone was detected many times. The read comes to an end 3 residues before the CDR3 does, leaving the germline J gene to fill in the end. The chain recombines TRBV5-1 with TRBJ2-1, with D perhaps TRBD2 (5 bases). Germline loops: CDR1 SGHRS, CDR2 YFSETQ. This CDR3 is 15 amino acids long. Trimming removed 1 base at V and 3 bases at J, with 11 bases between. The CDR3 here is CASSLLAGSYNEQFF. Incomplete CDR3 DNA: TGCGCCAGCAGCTTGCTTGCGGGCAGCTACAATGAG.

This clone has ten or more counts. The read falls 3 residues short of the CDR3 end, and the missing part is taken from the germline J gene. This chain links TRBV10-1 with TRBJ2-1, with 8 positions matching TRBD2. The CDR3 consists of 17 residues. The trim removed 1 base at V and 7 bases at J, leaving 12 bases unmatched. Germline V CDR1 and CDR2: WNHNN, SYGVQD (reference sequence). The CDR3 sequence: CASSELIGTSGGNEQFF. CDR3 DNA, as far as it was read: TGCGCCAGCAGTGAGTTGATAGGGACTAGTGGAGGAAATGAG.

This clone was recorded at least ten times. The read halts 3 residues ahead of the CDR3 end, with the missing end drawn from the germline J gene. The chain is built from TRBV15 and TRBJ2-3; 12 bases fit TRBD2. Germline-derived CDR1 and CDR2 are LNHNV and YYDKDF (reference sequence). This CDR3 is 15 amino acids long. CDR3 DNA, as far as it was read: TGTGCCACCAGCCCTACTAGCGGGAGGTTAAAGACG. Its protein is CATSPTSGRLKT. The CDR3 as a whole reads CATSPTSGRLKTQYF. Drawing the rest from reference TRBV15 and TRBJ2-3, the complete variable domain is DAMVIQNPRYQVTQFGKPVTLSCSQTLNHNVMYWYQQKSSQAPKLLFHYYDKDFNNEADTPDNFQSRRPNTSFCFLDIRSPGLGDTAMYLCATSPTSGRLKTQYFGPGTRLTVL.

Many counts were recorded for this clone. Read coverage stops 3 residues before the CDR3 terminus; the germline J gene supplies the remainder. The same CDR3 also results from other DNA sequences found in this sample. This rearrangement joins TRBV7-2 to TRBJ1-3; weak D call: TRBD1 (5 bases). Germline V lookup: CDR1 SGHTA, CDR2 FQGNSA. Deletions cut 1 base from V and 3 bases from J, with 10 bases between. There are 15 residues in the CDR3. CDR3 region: CASSLVDRRGNTIYF. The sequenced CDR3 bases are TGTGCCAGCAGCTTAGTAGACAGACGTGGAAACACC.

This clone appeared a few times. The sequenced part of the CDR3 DNA is TGTGCCAGCAGTTACTCCATCGGCACAGATACC. Protein: CASSYSIGTDT. The CDR3 as a whole reads CASSYSIGTDTYTF. This sequence joins TRBV6-2 or TRBV6-3 and TRBJ1-2; unclear D gene. The CDR3 goes on 3 residues after the read ends, and that part is filled in from the germline J gene. The CDR3 covers 14 residues. Looked up from germline, CDR1 is MNHEY and CDR2 is SVGEGT.

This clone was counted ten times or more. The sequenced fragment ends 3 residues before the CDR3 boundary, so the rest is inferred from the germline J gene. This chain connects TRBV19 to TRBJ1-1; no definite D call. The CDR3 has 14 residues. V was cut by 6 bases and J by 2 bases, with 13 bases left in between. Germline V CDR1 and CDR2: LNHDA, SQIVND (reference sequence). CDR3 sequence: CASRKEGGNTEAFF. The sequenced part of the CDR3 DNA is TGTGCCAGTAGGAAGGAGGGTGGCAACACTGAA.

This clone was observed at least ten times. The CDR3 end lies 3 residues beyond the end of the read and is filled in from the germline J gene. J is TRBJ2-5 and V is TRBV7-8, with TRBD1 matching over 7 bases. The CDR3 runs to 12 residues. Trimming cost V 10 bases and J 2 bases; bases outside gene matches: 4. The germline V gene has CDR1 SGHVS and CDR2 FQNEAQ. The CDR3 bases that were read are TGTGCCATCCCGACAGGGCAAGAGACC. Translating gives CAIPTGQET. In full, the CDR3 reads CAIPTGQETQYF.

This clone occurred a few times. The sequenced CDR3 bases are TGTGCCAGCTCGCGCGGGGGGCCGGGGTCAGATACG. Protein sequence: CASSRGGPGSDT. In full, the CDR3 is CASSRGGPGSDTQYF. The chain carries TRBV18 and TRBJ2-3; the match to TRBD2 covers 8 bases. The read ends 3 residues early relative to the CDR3; the germline J gene fills the gap. V shed 6 bases and J 4 bases; nucleotides not matched to a gene: 9. In germline, CDR1 is KGHSH, CDR2 LQKENI. This CDR3 contains 15 residues.

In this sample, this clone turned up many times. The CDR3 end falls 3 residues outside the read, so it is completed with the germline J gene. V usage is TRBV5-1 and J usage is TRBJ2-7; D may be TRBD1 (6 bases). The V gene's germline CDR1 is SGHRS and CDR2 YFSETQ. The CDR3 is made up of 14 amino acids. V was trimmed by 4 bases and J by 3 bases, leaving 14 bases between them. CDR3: CASSTNRQDYEQYF. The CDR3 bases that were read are TGCGCCAGCAGCACTAATCGACAGGACTACGAG. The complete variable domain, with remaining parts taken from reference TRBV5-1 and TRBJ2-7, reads KAGVTQTPRYLIKTRGQQVTLSCSPISGHRSVSWYQQTPGQGLQFLFEYFSETQRNKGNFPGRFSGRQFSNSRSEMNVSTLELGDSALYLCASSTNRQDYEQYFGPGTRLTVT.

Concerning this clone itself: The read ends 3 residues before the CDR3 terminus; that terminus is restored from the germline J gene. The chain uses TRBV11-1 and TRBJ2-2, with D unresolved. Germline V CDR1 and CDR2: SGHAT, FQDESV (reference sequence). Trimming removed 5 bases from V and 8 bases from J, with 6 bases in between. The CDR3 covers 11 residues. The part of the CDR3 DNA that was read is TGTGCCAGCAGCCAAGGGGGGGAG. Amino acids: CASSQGGE. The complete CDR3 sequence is CASSQGGELFF.

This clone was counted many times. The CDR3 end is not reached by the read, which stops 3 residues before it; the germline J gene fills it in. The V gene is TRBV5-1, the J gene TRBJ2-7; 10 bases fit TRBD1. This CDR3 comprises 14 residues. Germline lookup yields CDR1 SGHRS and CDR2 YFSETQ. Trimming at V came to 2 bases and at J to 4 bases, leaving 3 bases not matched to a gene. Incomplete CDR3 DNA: TGCGCCAGCAGCTTCCGGGACAGGGGTTACGAG. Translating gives CASSFRDRGYE. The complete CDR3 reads CASSFRDRGYEQYF.

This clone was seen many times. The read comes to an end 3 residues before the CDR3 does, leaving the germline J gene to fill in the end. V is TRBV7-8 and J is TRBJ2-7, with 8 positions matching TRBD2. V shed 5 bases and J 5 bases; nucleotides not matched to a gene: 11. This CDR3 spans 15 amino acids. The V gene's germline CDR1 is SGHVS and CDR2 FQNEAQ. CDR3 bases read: TGTGCCAGCAGCCCCCCTCGGACTAGCCTCCACGAG. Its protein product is CASSPPRTSLHE. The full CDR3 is CASSPPRTSLHEQYF.